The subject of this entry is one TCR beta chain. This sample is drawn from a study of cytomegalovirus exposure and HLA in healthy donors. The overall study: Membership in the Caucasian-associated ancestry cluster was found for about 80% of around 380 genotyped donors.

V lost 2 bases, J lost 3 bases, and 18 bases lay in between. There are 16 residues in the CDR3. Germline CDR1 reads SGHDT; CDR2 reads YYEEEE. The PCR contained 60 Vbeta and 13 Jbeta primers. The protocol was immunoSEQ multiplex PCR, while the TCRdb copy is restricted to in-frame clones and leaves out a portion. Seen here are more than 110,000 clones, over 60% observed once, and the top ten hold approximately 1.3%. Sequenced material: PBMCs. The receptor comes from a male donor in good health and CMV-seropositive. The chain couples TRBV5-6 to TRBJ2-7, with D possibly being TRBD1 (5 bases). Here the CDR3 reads CASSFDMGRGIYEQYF. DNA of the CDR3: TGTGCCAGCAGCTTCGATATGGGGCGTGGGATCTACGAGCAGTACTTC.